This passage covers 21 T cell receptor beta chains from one sample sequenced in a study of T cell responses to AZD1222 COVID-19 vaccine. Libraries were prepared by immunoSEQ multiplex PCR; TCRdb keeps only in-frame clonotypes and omits some of them. The profile shows tens of thousands of clones, 88% of them singletons. This specimen consisted of peripheral blood, obtained 28 days after the second AZD1222 dose. The origin of the receptors is an adult who received the AZD1222 COVID-19 vaccine.

This clone showed up just once. The rearrangement uses TRBV7-2 and TRBJ1-6, with D maybe TRBD1 (6 bases). From germline, CDR1 is SGHTA and CDR2 FQGNSA. The V and J ends lost 4 bases and 10 bases respectively, with 11 bases between them. CDR3 length equals 13 residues. The CDR3 region is CASSSYRESPLHF. The DNA for the CDR3 is TGTGCCAGCAGCTCTTACAGGGAGTCACCCCTCCACTTT.

The chain links TRBV13 to TRBJ2-6; 12 bases are a match to TRBD2. V trimming: 4 bases; J trimming: 0 bases; junction bases outside the gene matches: 4. CDR3 size: 18 residues. Germline CDR1 is PRHDT and CDR2 is FYEKMQ (reference sequence). As DNA, the CDR3 is TGTGCCAGCAGCTCTGGGACTAGCGGGCTCTCTGGGGCCAACGTCCTGACTTTC. Translating gives CASSSGTSGLSGANVLTF.

This chain's CDR3 is CASNPGLDNEQFF. The CDR3 DNA sequence: TGTGCCAGTAACCCGGGACTAGACAATGAGCAGTTCTTC. The chain links TRBV19 to TRBJ2-1; the match to TRBD2 covers 8 bases. The germline gives CDR1 LNHDA, CDR2 SQIVND (reference sequence). This CDR3 region has 13 residues. V lost 7 bases to trimming and J lost 5 bases; unmatched junction nucleotides: 4.

This clone was detected once. The rearrangement links TRBV19 to TRBJ1-1; D may be TRBD1 (6 bases). Germline CDR1 reads LNHDA; CDR2 reads SQIVND (reference sequence). The CDR3 is 12 amino acids. Trimming stripped 5 bases from V and 6 bases from J, with 10 bases between. CDR3 coding DNA: TGTGCCAGTAGTTACGGGACACCTGAAGCTTTCTTT. It yields the protein CASSYGTPEAFF.

The CDR3 loop is CASSWKLRLRETQYF. CDR3 nucleotides: TGTGCCAGCAGCTGGAAACTAAGGTTGAGAGAGACCCAGTACTTC. J is TRBJ2-5 and V is TRBV5-8; D is uncertain. The ends were cut back, 3 bases at V and 4 bases at J, with 16 bases in the middle. The CDR3 runs to 15 residues. Germline values: CDR1 SGHTS, CDR2 YDEGEE.

J is TRBJ2-2 and V is TRBV6-4; 11 nucleotides align to TRBD2. J was trimmed by 4 bases and V by 5 bases; bases with no gene match: 0. CDR3 size: 14 residues. Germline V CDR1 and CDR2: MRHNA, SNTAGT. The CDR3 spells CASSTSGSTGELFF. The CDR3 region has the DNA TGTGCCAGCAGTACTAGCGGGAGCACCGGGGAGCTGTTTTTT.

In this sample, this clone turned up a few times. The gene calls are TRBV6-1 and TRBJ1-5; D may be TRBD1 (5 bases). CDR3 size: 15 residues. In germline, CDR1 is MNHNS, CDR2 SASEGT. V lost 2 bases and J lost 7, with 15 bases in between. Here the CDR3 DNA reads TGTGCCAGCAGTGAATTGAGGGGCGCCGGACAGCCCCAGCATTTT. Its protein product is CASSELRGAGQPQHF.

The CDR3 protein is CASSPGGPGAFF. The CDR3 DNA sequence: TGTGCCAGCTCACCAGGGGGACCGGGGGCTTTCTTT. The rearrangement uses TRBV18 and TRBJ1-1; maybe TRBD1 (5 bases). The ends were cut back, 2 bases at V and 11 bases at J, with 12 bases in the middle. Germline values: CDR1 KGHSH, CDR2 LQKENI. This CDR3 comprises 12 residues.

The DNA for the CDR3 is TGTGCCAGCTCGCGGGACAGGGAAAAGTCACCCCTCCACTTT. It is translated as CASSRDREKSPLHF. V and J are TRBV6-5 and TRBJ1-6; 9 bases map to TRBD1. Germline V lookup: CDR1 MNHEY, CDR2 SVGAGI. The CDR3 is 14 amino acids. J lost 10 bases, V lost 8 bases, and 9 bases had no gene match.

V is TRBV28 and J is TRBJ1-5, with D possibly TRBD1 on 5 matching bases. This CDR3 spans 14 amino acids. CDR1 and CDR2 from the germline V gene are MDHEN and SYDVKM. V lost 6 bases and J 2 bases, leaving 11 bases between the germline ends. This chain's CDR3 is CASSLNRRNQPQHF. The CDR3 DNA is TGTGCCAGCAGCTTGAACAGGCGCAATCAGCCCCAGCATTTT.

The chain employs TRBV3-1 (or the pseudogene TRBV3-2) and TRBJ2-7; 7 nucleotides align to TRBD1. This CDR3 comprises 18 residues. Germline V gene sequence: CDR1 LGHDT, CDR2 YNNKEL (reference sequence). Trimming took 0 bases from V and 2 from J; bases not matched to a gene: 13. The CDR3 DNA reads TGTGCCAGCAGCCAAGAAACTCCCAAACAGGGGCCAGCCTACGAGCAGTACTTC. Protein product: CASSQETPKQGPAYEQYF.

The V call is TRBV5-4, the J call TRBJ1-1; D is unclear. The germline V and J ends were trimmed by 4 bases and 3 bases, with 16 bases remaining between them. Per the germline V gene, CDR1 is SGHNT and CDR2 is YYREEE (reference sequence). CDR3 length: 15 amino acids. For the CDR3, the DNA is TGTGCCAGCAGCCCCCGGAGTAGGGCCGACACTGAAGCTTTCTTT. It encodes CASSPRSRADTEAFF.

The rearrangement uses TRBV5-8 and TRBJ2-1, with 8 bases identical to TRBD1. The CDR3 length is 15 residues. Germline values: CDR1 SGHTS, CDR2 YDEGEE. V shed 2 bases, J shed 1 base, and the junction held 2 bases outside the gene matches. The CDR3 here is CASSFQGASYNEQFF. The CDR3 DNA is TGTGCCAGCAGCTTTCAGGGGGCTTCCTACAATGAGCAGTTCTTC.

This chain joins TRBV6-5 and TRBJ2-6; D is unresolved. This CDR3 is built from 14 residues. V shed 6 bases and J shed 0 bases, with 6 bases lying between them. CDR1 MNHEY and CDR2 SVGAGI come from the germline V gene. The CDR3 nucleotides are TGTGCCAGCAGACAGAGCTCTGGGGCCAACGTCCTGACTTTC. Its protein is CASRQSSGANVLTF.

J is TRBJ2-7 and V is TRBV15; TRBD2 matches 9 bases. In germline, CDR1 is LNHNV, CDR2 YYDKDF (reference sequence). This CDR3 has 14 residues. Trimming took 6 bases from V and 0 from J; bases not matched to a gene: 3. In nucleotides, the CDR3 is TGTGCCACCAGTCCTAGCGGGGCCTCCTACGAGCAGTACTTC. Its protein is CATSPSGASYEQYF. Complete variable domain (other parts from reference TRBV15 and TRBJ2-7): DAMVIQNPRYQVTQFGKPVTLSCSQTLNHNVMYWYQQKSSQAPKLLFHYYDKDFNNEADTPDNFQSRRPNTSFCFLDIRSPGLGDTAMYLCATSPSGASYEQYFGPGTRLTVT.

The chain couples TRBV28 to TRBJ1-6; 9 bases match TRBD1. CDR1 and CDR2 (germline): MDHEN, SYDVKM. V lost 6 bases and J lost 9; bases outside the gene matches: 9. This CDR3 has 15 residues. As DNA, the CDR3 is TGTGCCAGCAGGACTCCGGGACAGGGCCCTTCACCCCTCCACTTT. Protein sequence: CASRTPGQGPSPLHF.

This clone was observed once. This chain connects TRBV11-1 to TRBJ2-5; D gene ambiguous. The germline V gene has CDR1 SGHAT and CDR2 FQDESV (reference sequence). This CDR3 has 15 residues. V lost 9 bases and J lost 1, with 18 bases in between. The CDR3 DNA sequence: TGTGCCAGGGCCCGAGGTTGTGGGCCCCAAGAGACCCAGTACTTC. This sequence encodes CARARGCGPQETQYF.

The genes are TRBV6-5 and TRBJ2-5, with D possibly being TRBD1 (5 bases). Trimming cost V 2 bases and J 7 bases, with 17 bases left between them. Germline V gene sequence: CDR1 MNHEY, CDR2 SVGAGI. This CDR3 comprises 15 residues. In nucleotides, the CDR3 is TGTGCCAGCAGTTACGATTTCCGTCAGGGTGTGACCCAGTACTTC. Translating gives CASSYDFRQGVTQYF.

The chain is built from TRBV24-1 and TRBJ2-1, with D unclear. Germline CDR1 KGHDR, CDR2 SFDVKD. This CDR3 region has 15 residues. The V end was cut by 3 bases, the J end by 0 bases, with 8 bases between. CDR3 residues: CATSDPGFSYNEQFF. The CDR3 DNA is TGTGCCACCAGTGATCCGGGTTTCTCCTACAATGAGCAGTTCTTC.

The chain links TRBV30 to TRBJ2-3, with TRBD2 identical over 10 bases. Per germline, CDR1 GTSNPN and CDR2 SVGIG (reference sequence). This CDR3 is built from 14 residues. With 5 bases clipped from V and 1 base from J, the junction kept 3 bases outside the gene matches. Here the CDR3 reads CAWASGSGTDTQYF. CDR3 nucleotides: TGTGCCTGGGCTAGCGGGAGTGGCACAGATACGCAGTATTTT. Full variable domain (outside the CDR3, taken from reference TRBV30 and TRBJ2-3): SQTIHQWPATLVQPVGSPLSLECTVEGTSNPNLYWYRQAAGRGLQLLFYSVGIGQISSEVPQNLSASRPQDRQFILSSKKLLLSDSGFYLCAWASGSGTDTQYFGPGTRLTVL.

Concerning this clone: At the DNA level, this CDR3 is encoded by other sequences in the same sample as well. The chain couples TRBV6-5 to TRBJ2-1, with D tentatively TRBD1 (5 bases). CDR1 MNHEY and CDR2 SVGAGI come from the germline V gene. This CDR3 region has 12 residues. Trimming cost V 2 bases and J 7 bases, with 6 bases left between them. The CDR3 spells CASSYRGNEQFF. CDR3 coding DNA: TGTGCCAGCAGTTACAGGGGAAATGAGCAGTTCTTC.